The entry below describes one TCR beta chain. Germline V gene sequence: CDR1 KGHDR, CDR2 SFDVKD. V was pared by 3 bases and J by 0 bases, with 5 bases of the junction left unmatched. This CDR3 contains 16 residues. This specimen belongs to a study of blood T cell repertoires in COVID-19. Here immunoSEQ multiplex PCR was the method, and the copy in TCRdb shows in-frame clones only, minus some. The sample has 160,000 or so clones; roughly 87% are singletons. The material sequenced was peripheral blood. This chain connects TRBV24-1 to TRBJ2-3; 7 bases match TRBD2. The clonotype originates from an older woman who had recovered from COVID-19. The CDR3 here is CATSDPGTTSTDTQYF. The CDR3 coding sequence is TGTGCCACCAGTGATCCCGGGACTACCAGCACAGATACGCAGTATTTT.